This passage covers 3 T cell receptor beta chains from one sample sequenced in a study of blood T cell repertoires in COVID-19. Repertoires were generated with immunoSEQ multiplex PCR, while TCRdb's copy carries only in-frame clones and drops some. In the table there are around 100,000 clones, more than 75% of which are singletons. The sequenced material came from peripheral blood. The source is a man aged 25-45 years in a cohort sampled during active COVID-19.

J is TRBJ2-7 and V is TRBV15, with 11 bases matching TRBD2. Trimming cost V 5 bases and J 4 bases; bases outside gene matches: 7. CDR1 and CDR2 from the germline V gene are LNHNV and YYDKDF (reference sequence). The CDR3 is 15 amino acids. The DNA of the CDR3 is TGTGCCACCAGCTACCTGGGACTAGCGGAATACGAGCAGTACTTC. This translates into CATSYLGLAEYEQYF.

The chain uses TRBV5-1 and TRBJ2-3, with 8 bases aligning to TRBD2. The CDR3 contains 15 residues. Germline trimming cut 4 bases from V and 1 base from J; bases unmatched to any gene: 5. CDR1 is SGHRS and CDR2 is YFSETQ in the germline V gene. The CDR3 DNA sequence: TGCGCCAGCAGCAGCGGGCGGGGGGGCACAGATACGCAGTATTTT. This codes for CASSSGRGGTDTQYF.

This clone showed up just a few times. This chain connects TRBV6-6 to TRBJ2-5; 8 bases match TRBD2. Germline CDR1 reads MNHNY; CDR2 reads SVGAGI (reference sequence). This CDR3 contains 13 residues. Trimming removed 5 bases from V and 4 bases from J; junction bases left unmatched: 3. CDR3 sequence (DNA): TGTGCCAGCAGTGCGAGCGGGGGAGAGACCCAGTACTTC. It translates to CASSASGGETQYF.